What follows describes a single TCR beta chain. The sample belongs to a study of CD8 T cells in Susac syndrome. Germline V lookup: CDR1 SGHTA, CDR2 FQGTGA. V lost 8 bases, J lost 5 bases, and 15 bases lay in between. This CDR3 is built from 13 residues. Sequencing of TCR beta was carried out in blood CD8+ and CD4+ T cells. While CD8+ and CD4+ T cells were isolated negatively, TEMRA cells were enriched by FACS. RNA, at about 0.45 to 1 ug, was reverse transcribed with random hexamers. Multiplex PCR with immunoSEQ amplified the TCR beta CDR3 across 54 Vbeta and 13 Jbeta. TCRdb independently ran MiXCR on the immunoSEQ multiplex PCR reads; one entry per CDR3 protein. The profile shows fewer than 200,000 distinct CDR3 sequences, 94% of them singletons.

This chain links TRBV7-3 with TRBJ2-5; D is tentatively TRBD1 or TRBD2 (6 bases each). This clonotype was sampled from a human donor with Susac syndrome. Sequenced material: CD4+ T cells from PBMCs. This CDR3 reads CASAGGSAETQYF. CDR3 nucleotide sequence: TGTGCCAGCGCCGGGGGCTCCGCGGAGACCCAGTACTTC. The complete variable domain, with remaining parts taken from reference TRBV7-3 and TRBJ2-5, reads GAGVSQTPSNKVTEKGKYVELRCDPISGHTALYWYRQSLGQGPEFLIYFQGTGAADDSGLPNDRFFAVRPEGSVSTLKIQRTERGDSAVYLCASAGGSAETQYFGPGTRLLVL.